This T cell receptor beta chain was retrieved from a study of CD8 T cells in Susac syndrome. Random hexamers were used to reverse transcribe the RNA input (about 0.45 to 1 ug). TCRdb fed the immunoSEQ multiplex PCR reads into MiXCR, producing one record per CDR3 protein. The sample gives hundreds of thousands of distinct CDR3 sequences, around 85% of which show up once; under 0.15% is in the top ten. Sequencing of TCR beta drew on CD8+ and CD4+ T cells from blood. Stable or active relapsing-remitting multiple sclerosis, untreated and meeting revised McDonald criteria, defined the controls. The CDR3 is 15 amino acids. The V end was cut by 5 bases, the J end by 6 bases, with 16 bases between. Germline V CDR1 and CDR2: LGHNA, YNFKEQ.

The rearrangement uses TRBV4-2 and TRBJ1-4, with D uncertain. Sequencing was performed on CD8+ T cells from PBMCs. The TCR was taken from a human donor with multiple sclerosis. The chain's CDR3 is CASSIPGKEDEKLFF. Here the CDR3 DNA reads TGTGCCAGCAGCATTCCCGGCAAGGAGGATGAAAAACTGTTTTTT.